One T cell receptor beta chain is described in this entry. Sequencing targeted TCR beta in T cells from blood (CD8+ and CD4+). FACS enriched CD8+ TEMRA cells, while bulk CD8+ and CD4+ were negatively isolated. V shed 0 bases and J 8 bases; nucleotides not matched to a gene: 5. The germline gives CDR1 MNHEY, CDR2 SVGAGI. This CDR3 spans 15 amino acids. This specimen comes from a study of CD8 T cells in Susac syndrome. About the research overall: The Susac syndrome patients were therapy-naive, on corticosteroids, or on intravenous immunoglobulin alone at blood draw.

With random hexamers, about 0.45 to 1 ug RNA was reverse transcribed. Across 54 Vbeta and 13 Jbeta, TCR beta CDR3 was amplified with immunoSEQ multiplex PCR. MiXCR, applied by TCRdb to the immunoSEQ multiplex PCR reads, yields one record per CDR3 protein. The repertoire includes some 200,000 distinct CDR3 sequences, 85% to 95% of them detected once, and about 0.15% sits in the top ten. The chain is built from TRBV6-5 and TRBJ1-4; 8 bases agree with TRBD1. The TCR comes from a human donor with Susac syndrome. Material for sequencing was CD8+ T cells from PBMCs. For the CDR3, the DNA is TGTGCCAGCAGTTACTCGGACAGGGCAGGCGAAAAACTGTTTTTT. It translates to CASSYSDRAGEKLFF.